This TCR beta chain was recovered during a study of blood T cell repertoires in COVID-19. Background on the study: COVID-19 samples from acute and convalescent phases originated in the United States, Italy and Spain.

The V gene lost 4 bases and the J gene lost 5 bases, with 17 bases spanning the gap. The CDR3 has 15 residues. CDR1 is MNHEY and CDR2 is SVGEGT in the germline V gene. TCRdb keeps only in-frame clones here, not all; method: immunoSEQ multiplex PCR. The sample carries 300,000 to 400,000 clones, about 90% recorded once. The clonotype originates from a woman aged 18-29 years who had recovered from COVID-19. Material for sequencing was peripheral blood. The chain links TRBV6-2 or TRBV6-3 to TRBJ1-1; D is unresolved. CDR3 protein: CASSLGRVRWTEAFF. The CDR3 nucleotides read TGTGCCAGCAGTTTGGGGAGGGTTAGGTGGACTGAAGCTTTCTTT.